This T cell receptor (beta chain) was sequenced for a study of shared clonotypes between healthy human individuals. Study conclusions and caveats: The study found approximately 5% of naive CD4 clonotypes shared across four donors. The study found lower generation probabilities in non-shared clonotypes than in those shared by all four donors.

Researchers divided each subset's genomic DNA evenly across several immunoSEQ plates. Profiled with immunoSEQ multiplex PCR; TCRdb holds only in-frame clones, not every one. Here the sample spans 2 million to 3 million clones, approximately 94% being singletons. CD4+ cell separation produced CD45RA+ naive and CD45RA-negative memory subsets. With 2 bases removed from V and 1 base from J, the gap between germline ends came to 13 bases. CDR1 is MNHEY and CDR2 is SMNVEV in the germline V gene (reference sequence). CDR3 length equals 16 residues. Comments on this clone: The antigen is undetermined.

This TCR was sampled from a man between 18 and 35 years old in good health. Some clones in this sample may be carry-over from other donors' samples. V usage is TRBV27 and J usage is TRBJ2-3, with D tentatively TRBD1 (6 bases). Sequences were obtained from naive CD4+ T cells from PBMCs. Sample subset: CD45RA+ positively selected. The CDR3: CASSLPAGVGTDTQYF. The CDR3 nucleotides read TGTGCCAGCAGTTTACCGGCAGGGGTTGGCACAGATACGCAGTATTTT.